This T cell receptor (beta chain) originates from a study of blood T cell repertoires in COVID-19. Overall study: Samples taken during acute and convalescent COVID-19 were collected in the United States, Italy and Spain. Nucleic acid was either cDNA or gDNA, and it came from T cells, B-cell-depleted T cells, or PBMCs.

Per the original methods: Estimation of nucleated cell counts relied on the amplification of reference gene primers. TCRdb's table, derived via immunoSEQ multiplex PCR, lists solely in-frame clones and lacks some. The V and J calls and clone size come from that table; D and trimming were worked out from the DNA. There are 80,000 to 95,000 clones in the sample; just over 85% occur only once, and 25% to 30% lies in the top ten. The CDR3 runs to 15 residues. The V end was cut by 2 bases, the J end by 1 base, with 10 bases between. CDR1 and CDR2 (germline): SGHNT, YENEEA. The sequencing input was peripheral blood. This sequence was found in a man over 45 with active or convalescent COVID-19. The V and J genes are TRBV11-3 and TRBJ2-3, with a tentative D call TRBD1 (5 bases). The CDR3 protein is CASSLRGAGTDTQYF. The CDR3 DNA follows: TGTGCCAGCAGCTTAAGGGGCGCTGGCACAGATACGCAGTATTTT.